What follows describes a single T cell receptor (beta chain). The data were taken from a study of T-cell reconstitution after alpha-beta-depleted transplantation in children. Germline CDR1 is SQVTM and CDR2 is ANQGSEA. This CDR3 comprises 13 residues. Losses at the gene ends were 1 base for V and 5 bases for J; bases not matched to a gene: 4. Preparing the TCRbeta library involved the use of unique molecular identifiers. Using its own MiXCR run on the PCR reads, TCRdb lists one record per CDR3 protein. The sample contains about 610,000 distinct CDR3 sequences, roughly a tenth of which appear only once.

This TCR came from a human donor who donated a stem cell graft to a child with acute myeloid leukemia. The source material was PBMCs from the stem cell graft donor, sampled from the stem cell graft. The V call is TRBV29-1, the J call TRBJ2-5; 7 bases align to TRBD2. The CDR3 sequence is CSVEGQGGETQYF. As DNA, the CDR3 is TGCAGCGTTGAAGGTCAGGGAGGGGAGACCCAGTACTTC.